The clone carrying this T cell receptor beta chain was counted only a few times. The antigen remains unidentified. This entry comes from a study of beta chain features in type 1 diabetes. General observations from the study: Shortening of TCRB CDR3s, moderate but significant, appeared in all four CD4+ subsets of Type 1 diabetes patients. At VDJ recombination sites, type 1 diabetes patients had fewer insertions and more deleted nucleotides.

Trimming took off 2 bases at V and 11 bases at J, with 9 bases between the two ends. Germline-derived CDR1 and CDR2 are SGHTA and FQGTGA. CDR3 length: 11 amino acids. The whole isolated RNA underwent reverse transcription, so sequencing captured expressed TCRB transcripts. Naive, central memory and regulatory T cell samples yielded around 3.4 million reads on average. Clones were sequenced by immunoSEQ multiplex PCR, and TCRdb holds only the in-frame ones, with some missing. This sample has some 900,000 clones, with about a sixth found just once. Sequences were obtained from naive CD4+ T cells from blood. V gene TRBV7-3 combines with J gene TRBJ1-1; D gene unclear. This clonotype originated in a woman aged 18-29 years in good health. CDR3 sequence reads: CASSLFSGAFF. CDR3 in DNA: TGTGCCAGCAGCTTATTCTCTGGCGCTTTCTTT.